This T cell receptor beta chain was observed in a study of shared clonotypes between healthy human individuals. General study points: Around 4.7% of naive CD4 clonotypes were shared across several donors. What naive subsets generally showed was a larger estimated richness than memory subsets showed.

Sequenced by immunoSEQ multiplex PCR; TCRdb stores in-frame clones only, minus some. The sample lists approximately 1.4 million clones, 95% to 99% seen once, with 0.45% in the top ten. Per the germline V gene, CDR1 is SGHVS and CDR2 is FNYEAQ. V lost 7 bases to trimming and J lost 9 bases, with 16 bases between them. The CDR3 spans 13 residues. As regards this clone: What it binds is not known.

The CD4+ fraction was divided into a CD45RA+ naive subset and a CD45RA-negative memory subset. The receptor was derived from a man aged 25-40 years in good health. V and J are TRBV7-6 and TRBJ2-1; D is ambiguous. Sequencing used naive CD4+ T cells sorted from blood. Subset meaning: CD45RA+ positively selected. In nucleotides, the CDR3 is TGTGCCAGCACAGTGGGCCCTCGAGGTGAGCAGTTCTTC. Translated: CASTVGPRGEQFF.